This T cell receptor beta chain came from a study of shared clonotypes between healthy human individuals. CD45RO-negative cells were positively selected for CCR7, leaving out terminally differentiated effector memory CD45RA+ cells. Turning to this clone: The same CDR3 arises from other DNA sequences in this sample as well.

Sorted-subset replicate PCR reactions contained about 200 ng DNA, corresponding to about 30,000 T cell genomes. Produced via immunoSEQ multiplex PCR; TCRdb's table is partial and in-frame only. Among around 2.1 million clones, around 93% were seen once, and the ten largest hold more than 1.5%. The V gene lost 5 bases and the J gene lost 3 bases, with 6 bases spanning the gap. This CDR3 region has 11 residues. The V gene's germline CDR1 is GTSNPN and CDR2 SVGIG (reference sequence). The TCR comes from a man between 18 and 35 years old in good health. Some clones in this sample may be carry-over from other donors' samples. This chain links TRBV30 with TRBJ2-3, with D possibly being TRBD2 (6 bases). The sequencing input was naive CD8+ T cells from PBMCs. The chain's CDR3 is CAWGGTDTQYF. CDR3 nucleotides: TGTGCCTGGGGGGGGACAGATACGCAGTATTTT.